These 4 T cell receptor beta chains came from one sample sequenced in a study of cytomegalovirus exposure and HLA in healthy donors. Both 60 Vbeta primers and 13 Jbeta primers went into the PCR. Assay used: immunoSEQ multiplex PCR; TCRdb lists only in-frame clones, some missing. The table has under 150,000 clones, 65% to 85% seen once. Sequencing input: PBMCs. Every receptor here comes from a boy aged 5-17 years in good health and CMV-seronegative.

As DNA, the CDR3 is TGTGCCAGTGACGAAGGGGGATCGGCCAAAAACATTCAGTACTTC. The encoded protein is CASDEGGSAKNIQYF. The chain is built from TRBV19 and TRBJ2-4, with a tentative D call TRBD1 (6 bases). CDR1 and CDR2 from the germline V gene are LNHDA and SQIVND (reference sequence). This CDR3 has 15 amino acids. V was pared by 8 bases and J by 1 base, with 15 bases between. Based on the CDR3 plus reference TRBV19 and TRBJ2-4, the full variable domain is DGGITQSPKYLFRKEGQNVTLSCEQNLNHDAMYWYRQDPGQGLRLIYYSQIVNDFQKGDIAEGYSVSREKKESFPLTVTSAQKNPTAFYLCASDEGGSAKNIQYFGAGTRLSVL.

The gene calls are TRBV4-1 and TRBJ2-1; 11 bases line up with TRBD2. The J segment lost 1 base and the V segment lost 3 bases, leaving 8 bases of the junction unmatched. The CDR3 spans 18 residues. The V gene's germline CDR1 is MGHRA and CDR2 YSYEKL. The DNA of the CDR3 is TGCGCCAGCAGCCACCCCGGGACTAGCGGCCTTTCCTACAATGAGCAGTTCTTC. This translates into CASSHPGTSGLSYNEQFF.

The chain employs TRBV27 and TRBJ2-7; D is unresolved. The CDR3 length is 11 residues. CDR1 and CDR2 from the germline V gene are MNHEY and SMNVEV (reference sequence). The V gene lost 3 bases and the J gene lost 4 bases, with 4 bases spanning the gap. The chain's CDR3 is CASSFGYEQYF. Written as DNA, the CDR3 is TGTGCCAGCAGTTTCGGGTACGAGCAGTACTTC.

V gene TRBV25-1 combines with J gene TRBJ2-3; D possibly corresponds to TRBD2 (5 bases). V was pared by 1 base and J by 2 bases, with 16 bases between. The CDR3 has 17 amino acids. Germline-derived CDR1 and CDR2 are MGHDK and SYGVNS. The CDR3 coding sequence is TGTGCCAGCAGTGAATTAAGCGGCCGGGCCATCACAGATACGCAGTATTTT. This gives the protein CASSELSGRAITDTQYF.